One sample yielded the 15 T cell receptor beta chains listed below, sequenced in a study of OX40 agonist ivuxolimab in advanced cancers. Assay used: immunoSEQ multiplex PCR; TCRdb lists only in-frame clones, some missing. This sample has about 55,000 clones, with 80% to 90% found just once. The sequenced sample was CD4+ or CD8+ T cells sorted from blood, obtained in a trial of the OX40 agonist ivuxolimab. Receptor source: an adult with an advanced solid tumor such as melanoma, head and neck, liver or kidney cancer.

This clone was found once. The rearrangement joins TRBV11-2 to TRBJ2-1; no definite D call. This CDR3 has 11 amino acids. Trimming stripped 3 bases from V and 9 bases from J, with 6 bases between. The germline gives CDR1 SGHAT, CDR2 FQNNGV. In DNA form, the CDR3 reads TGTGCCAGCAGCTTGATAGGTGAGCAGTTCTTC. Its translation: CASSLIGEQFF. The whole variable domain, filled in from reference TRBV11-2 and TRBJ2-1, reads EAGVAQSPRYKIIEKRQSVAFWCNPISGHATLYWYQQILGQGPKLLIQFQNNGVVDDSQLPKDRFSAERLKGVDSTLKIQPAKLEDSAVYLCASSLIGEQFFGPGTRLTVL.

The V gene is TRBV6-1, the J gene TRBJ2-1, with TRBD2 matching over 7 bases. V was clipped by 2 bases and J by 3 bases; unmatched bases: 13. This CDR3 has 18 residues. Germline CDR1 is MNHNS and CDR2 is SASEGT. DNA of the CDR3: TGTGCCAGCAGTGAACTAGCGGACTCTGGTAATTTCTACAATGAGCAGTTCTTC. Protein product: CASSELADSGNFYNEQFF.

The CDR3 is CASSIGLAPAGEQYV. For the CDR3, the DNA is TGTGCCAGTAGTATCGGACTAGCCCCAGCGGGCGAGCAGTACGTC. The chain carries TRBV19 and TRBJ2-7, with TRBD2 matching 8 bases. The V segment lost 3 bases and the J segment 6 bases; nucleotides outside the gene matches: 10. Per the germline V gene, CDR1 is LNHDA and CDR2 is SQIVND (reference sequence). The CDR3 loop spans 15 amino acids.

The chain employs TRBV27 and TRBJ1-2, with D perhaps TRBD1 (6 bases). In germline, CDR1 is MNHEY, CDR2 SMNVEV (reference sequence). V shed 3 bases and J shed 10 bases, with 15 bases lying between them. The CDR3 has 13 residues. Here the CDR3 reads CASSLGAGLDYTF. The CDR3 region has the DNA TGTGCCAGCAGTTTGGGGGCTGGCCTTGACTACACCTTC.

As for this clone: Germline is not matched at one junction end, which may reflect a read error. The same CDR3 is also encoded by other DNA sequences in this sample. The V call is TRBV2, the J call TRBJ2-3; TRBD2 matches at 7 bases. The CDR3 loop spans 16 amino acids. The V gene's germline CDR1 is SNHLY and CDR2 FYNNEI. In DNA, the CDR3 is TGTGCCAGCAGTGATCGAGCGGGGTGGGGCACGGATACGCAGTATTTT. This sequence encodes CASSDRAGWGTDTQYF.

This clone was counted only a few times. The rearrangement uses TRBV4-2 and TRBJ1-4; D remains ambiguous. With 8 bases removed from V and 8 bases from J, the gap between germline ends came to 18 bases. Germline V gene data show CDR1 as LGHNA and CDR2 as YNFKEQ. The CDR3 totals 14 residues. The CDR3 here is CASSHRSVREKLFF. The CDR3 DNA reads as TGTGCCAGCTCCCACCGCTCCGTGCGGGAAAAACTGTTTTTT.

V and J are TRBV7-2 and TRBJ1-2; D is uncertain. The length of the CDR3 is 14 residues. Germline CDR1 and CDR2: SGHTA and FQGNSA. Trimming stripped 1 base from V and 7 bases from J, with 13 bases between. The CDR3 bases are TGTGCCAGCAGCTTAGTACGGGGAGACTCTGGCTACACCTTC. It translates to CASSLVRGDSGYTF.

The CDR3 nucleotides are TGCGCCAGCAGCCCTGCGGCCGGGGCCACCGGGGAGCTGTTTTTT. The encoded protein is CASSPAAGATGELFF. The V and J genes are TRBV4-1 and TRBJ2-2; TRBD1 or TRBD2 may be the D gene (5 bases each). Trimming removed 4 bases from V and 4 bases from J, with 13 bases in between. Per germline, CDR1 MGHRA and CDR2 YSYEKL. The CDR3 has 15 residues.

This chain uses TRBV13 with TRBJ1-6; 9 positions match TRBD1. The CDR3 totals 14 residues. V trimming: 5 bases; J trimming: 10 bases; junction bases outside the gene matches: 6. Germline loops: CDR1 PRHDT, CDR2 FYEKMQ (reference sequence). The chain's CDR3 is CASSAGTGISPLHF. In nucleotides, the CDR3 is TGTGCCAGCAGCGCCGGGACAGGGATCTCACCCCTCCACTTT. The whole variable domain, remainder taken from reference TRBV13 and TRBJ1-6, is AAGVIQSPRHLIKEKRETATLKCYPIPRHDTVYWYQQGPGQDPQFLISFYEKMQSDKGSIPDRFSAQQFSDYHSELNMSSLELGDSALYFCASSAGTGISPLHFGNGTRLTVT.

The chain recombines TRBV13 with TRBJ2-1, with TRBD1 matching over 8 bases. The CDR3 is 17 amino acids. Germline trimming cut 5 bases from V and 3 bases from J; bases unmatched to any gene: 12. Looked up from germline, CDR1 is PRHDT and CDR2 is FYEKMQ (reference sequence). The CDR3 region has the DNA TGTGCCAGCAGCCCTGAGTCGACAGGGGCCTACTACAATGAGCAGTTCTTC. Protein product: CASSPESTGAYYNEQFF.

The chain combines TRBV21-1 with TRBJ1-1. TRBV21-1 is a listed pseudogene. The CDR3 has 16 residues. The CDR3 loop is CASSKGNGGGSTEAFF. The CDR3 bases are TGTGCCAGCAGCAAAGGGAACGGCGGGGGAAGCACTGAAGCTTTCTTT.

The DNA of the CDR3 is TGTGCCAGTAGTATAGGGGGTAGCGGAAGCTCCTACAATGAGCAGTTCTTC. Its protein is CASSIGGSGSSYNEQFF. V gene TRBV19 combines with J gene TRBJ2-1; D might be TRBD2 (6 bases). V dropped 1 base and J dropped 0 bases, with 13 bases sitting between them. This CDR3 contains 17 residues. CDR1 LNHDA and CDR2 SQIVND come from the germline V gene (reference sequence).

This clone was detected only once. The chain couples TRBV15 to TRBJ1-4; 8 positions match TRBD1. The CDR3 totals 16 residues. Germline V gives CDR1 LNHNV, CDR2 YYDKDF (reference sequence). V shed 2 bases and J 0 bases; nucleotides not matched to a gene: 2. In DNA, the CDR3 is TGTGCCACCAGCAGACGGGACAGGTCAACTAATGAAAAACTGTTTTTT. As protein: CATSRRDRSTNEKLFF.

This clone was seen once. The CDR3 spells CASSPIEGATYEQFF. As DNA, the CDR3 is TGTGCCAGCAGCCCCATTGAGGGGGCGACGTATGAGCAGTTCTTC. The chain links TRBV28 to TRBJ2-1; 7 nucleotides match TRBD1. Unmatched junction bases numbered 13, after V lost 6 bases and J lost 8 bases. The length of the CDR3 is 15 residues. In germline, CDR1 is MDHEN, CDR2 SYDVKM.

The gene calls are TRBV4-3 and TRBJ2-2; 14 bases fit TRBD2. This CDR3 has 18 amino acids. CDR1 LGHNA and CDR2 YSLEER come from the germline V gene. Trimming took 5 bases from V and 4 from J; bases not matched to a gene: 9. CDR3 in DNA: TGCGCCAGCAGCGGGGGACTAGCGGGAGCCCCGGGCACCGGGGAGCTGTTTTTT. As protein: CASSGGLAGAPGTGELFF.